One and the same sample provided the 18 T cell receptor beta chains below, sequenced in a study of blood T cell repertoires in COVID-19. TCRdb keeps only in-frame clones here, not all; method: immunoSEQ multiplex PCR. The repertoire consists of some 100,000 clones, with roughly 86% occurring once and the leading ten covering about a tenth. What was sequenced was peripheral blood. All receptors derive from a man in his fifties with acute or convalescent COVID-19.

The chain is built from TRBV7-8 and TRBJ1-1; TRBD1 aligns across 7 bases. The CDR3 totals 14 residues. CDR1 and CDR2 from the germline V gene are SGHVS and FQNEAQ. V lost 1 base to trimming and J lost 4 bases; unmatched junction nucleotides: 3. In nucleotides, the CDR3 is TGTGCCAGCAGCTTAGACAGGGGACGCACTGAAGCTTTCTTT. This codes for CASSLDRGRTEAFF. The full variable domain, with the rest looked up from reference TRBV7-8 and TRBJ1-1, is GAGVSQSPRYKVAKRGQDVALRCDPISGHVSLFWYQQALGQGPEFLTYFQNEAQLDKSGLPSDRFFAERPEGSVSTLKIQRTQQEDSAVYLCASSLDRGRTEAFFGQGTRLTVV.

This sequence joins TRBV24-1 and TRBJ1-4; TRBD1 is a possible D gene (5 bases). CDR3 size: 15 residues. Germline V gene sequence: CDR1 KGHDR, CDR2 SFDVKD. Trimming shortened V by 2 bases and J by 8 bases, and 14 bases separated the two germline ends. CDR3 protein: CATSDSAGPGEKLFF. The CDR3, as DNA: TGTGCCACCAGTGATTCCGCAGGGCCTGGGGAAAAACTGTTTTTT.

The chain employs TRBV23-1 and TRBJ2-7; 8 bases agree with TRBD1. TRBV23-1 is sorted into the ORF group, with uncertain function. Germline trimming cut 0 bases from V and 5 bases from J; bases unmatched to any gene: 6. The CDR3 is 15 amino acids. As DNA, the CDR3 is TGCGCCAGCAGTCAATCTCCGACAGGGGTCCACGAGCAGTACTTC. Translated: CASSQSPTGVHEQYF.

The genes are TRBV15 and TRBJ2-7; 7 bases are shared with TRBD2. With V trimmed by 1 base and J by 3 bases, 6 bases remained unmatched. This CDR3 comprises 15 residues. Germline V gene lookup returns CDR1 LNHNV and CDR2 YYDKDF (reference sequence). The CDR3: CATSRVERGYYEQYF. CDR3 sequence (DNA): TGTGCCACCAGCAGAGTCGAGCGGGGCTACTACGAGCAGTACTTC.

This clone has only one observation. The rearrangement joins TRBV11-2 to TRBJ1-5, with a tentative D call TRBD1 (6 bases). Germline assignment: CDR1 SGHAT and CDR2 FQNNGV. The V and J ends lost 1 base and 11 bases respectively, with 15 bases between them. The CDR3 totals 14 residues. The CDR3 region is CASSLGVGAATQHF. CDR3 DNA: TGTGCCAGCAGCTTAGGGGTGGGGGCGGCCACCCAGCATTTT.

The J gene is TRBJ1-1, the V gene TRBV5-1; D is possibly TRBD1 (5 bases). Looked up from germline, CDR1 is SGHRS and CDR2 is YFSETQ. This CDR3 is built from 14 residues. V gave up 0 bases and J gave up 4 bases, with 10 bases separating them. The CDR3 spells CASSLESGGTEAFF. Here the CDR3 DNA reads TGCGCCAGCAGCTTGGAATCGGGGGGCACTGAAGCTTTCTTT.

V and J are TRBV11-2 and TRBJ2-1, with 7 bases that match TRBD1. After removal of 5 bases from V and 6 bases from J, the junction contained 4 bases not matched to a gene. The CDR3 spans 13 residues. Germline V CDR1 and CDR2: SGHAT, FQNNGV. The CDR3 reads CASSRQGGNEQFF. CDR3 nucleotide sequence: TGTGCCAGCAGCCGACAGGGTGGCAATGAGCAGTTCTTC.

This chain connects TRBV11-3 to TRBJ2-5; 7 bases are a match to TRBD1. Unmatched junction bases numbered 6, after V lost 4 bases and J lost 4 bases. The CDR3 totals 14 residues. CDR1 is SGHNT, CDR2 YENEEA, per germline. The CDR3 bases are TGTGCCAGCAGCTCAGACAGGGCCCCAGAGACCCAGTACTTC. As protein: CASSSDRAPETQYF.

This chain uses TRBV27 with TRBJ2-7; D possibly corresponds to TRBD2 (5 bases). This CDR3 has 13 residues. Germline lookup yields CDR1 MNHEY and CDR2 SMNVEV (reference sequence). Trimming left V 5 bases short and J 2 bases short, with 10 bases between. CDR3 DNA sequence: TGTGCCAGCAGTAAAGCGGTTACCTACGAGCAGTACTTC. Amino acids: CASSKAVTYEQYF.

V usage is TRBV6-2 or TRBV6-3 and J usage is TRBJ2-3, with 8 positions matching TRBD2. The CDR3 has 18 amino acids. V lost 4 bases and J lost 7; bases outside the gene matches: 19. Germline CDR1 reads MNHEY; CDR2 reads SVGEGT. The CDR3 nucleotides read TGTGCCAGCAGTTTTGTCCCCACTAGGGCGGGAGGAAGTTATACGCAGTATTTT. It translates to CASSFVPTRAGGSYTQYF.

This clone has only one observation. This chain joins TRBV18 and TRBJ1-2; D not resolved. Trimming shortened V by 3 bases and J by 6 bases, and 17 bases separated the two germline ends. Per the germline V gene, CDR1 is KGHSH and CDR2 is LQKENI. This CDR3 has 15 amino acids. The CDR3 DNA reads TGTGCCAGCTCACCCCCGGTCCGTCTAGTGGATGGCTACACCTTC. Amino acid sequence: CASSPPVRLVDGYTF. The variable domain in full, completed from reference TRBV18 and TRBJ1-2, reads NAGVMQNPRHLVRRRGQEARLRCSPMKGHSHVYWYRQLPEEGLKFMVYLQKENIIDESGMPKERFSAEFPKEGPSILRIQQVVRGDSAAYFCASSPPVRLVDGYTFGSGTRLTVV.

The chain couples TRBV2 to TRBJ2-5; TRBD2 aligns across 10 bases. J was trimmed by 2 bases and V by 4 bases; bases with no gene match: 4. This CDR3 spans 15 amino acids. From germline, CDR1 is SNHLY and CDR2 FYNNEI. The CDR3 here is CASSVNSGRQETQYF. The CDR3 nucleotides read TGTGCCAGCAGTGTGAATAGCGGGAGGCAAGAGACCCAGTACTTC.

The rearrangement joins TRBV19 to TRBJ2-1; 10 bases map to TRBD2. Trimming cost V 3 bases and J 8 bases; bases outside gene matches: 16. The CDR3 totals 18 residues. CDR1 LNHDA and CDR2 SQIVND come from the germline V gene (reference sequence). The CDR3 bases are TGTGCCAGTAGTATCGGGTACGCGGCTAGCGGGAGCCTCGATGAGCAGTTCTTC. The encoded protein is CASSIGYAASGSLDEQFF.

This rearrangement joins TRBV19 to TRBJ1-2; D is uncertain. This CDR3 is built from 15 residues. CDR1 is LNHDA, CDR2 SQIVND, per germline (reference sequence). V lost 2 bases to trimming and J lost 4 bases, with 14 bases between them. CDR3 sequence (DNA): TGTGCCAGTAGTATAAGCGGCGGGCTGGTCTATGGCTACACCTTC. This sequence encodes CASSISGGLVYGYTF.

The genes are TRBV18 and TRBJ1-1, with D possibly matching TRBD1 (6 bases). CDR3 length: 14 residues. The germline V gene encodes CDR1 KGHSH and CDR2 LQKENI. The V end was cut by 5 bases, the J end by 4 bases, with 14 bases between. The CDR3 loop is CASSSTGTRTEAFF. The CDR3 nucleotides are TGTGCCAGCTCATCCACCGGGACACGCACTGAAGCTTTCTTT.

The CDR3 nucleotides are TGTGCCAGCTCAGGGCTTAGTGCTAACTATGGCTACACCTTC. This encodes CASSGLSANYGYTF. V gene TRBV6-5 combines with J gene TRBJ1-2; maybe TRBD1 (5 bases). Trimming took 8 bases from V and 0 from J, leaving 13 bases between them. CDR3 length: 14 residues. CDR1 is MNHEY and CDR2 is SVGAGI in the germline V gene.

The chain joins TRBV7-2 to TRBJ2-7, with 9 bases that match TRBD2. The CDR3 loop spans 13 amino acids. Per the germline V gene, CDR1 is SGHTA and CDR2 is FQGNSA. The ends lost 8 bases at V and 4 bases at J; junction bases unmatched: 6. CDR3 nucleotide sequence: TGTGCCAGCGGCCGGACTAGCGATTACGAGCAGTACTTC. This translates into CASGRTSDYEQYF.

The rearrangement links TRBV7-2 to TRBJ1-5; no clear D gene. The CDR3 runs to 15 residues. CDR1 and CDR2 from the germline V gene are SGHTA and FQGNSA. With 3 bases removed from V and 6 bases from J, the gap between germline ends came to 15 bases. The CDR3 DNA sequence: TGTGCCAGCAGCTTTCTTTCAGGTGTTGGTCAGCCCCAGCATTTT. Protein sequence: CASSFLSGVGQPQHF. The full variable domain, rest sourced from reference TRBV7-2 and TRBJ1-5, is GAGVSQSPSNKVTEKGKDVELRCDPISGHTALYWYRQSLGQGLEFLIYFQGNSAPDKSGLPSDRFSAERTGGSVSTLTIQRTQQEDSAVYLCASSFLSGVGQPQHFGDGTRLSIL.